This T cell receptor (beta chain) was sequenced for a study of blood T cells in healthy people across ages. Together with a sample-barcoded 5' primer, a J-beta primer mix was included in a second PCR lasting 7 to 11 cycles. TCRdb redid the calling of the 5' RACE reads with MiXCR, one entry per CDR3 protein. The sample consists of roughly 500,000 distinct CDR3 sequences, approximately 25% of them appearing once. Trimming left V 0 bases short and J 4 bases short, with 7 bases between. Germline assignment: CDR1 MNHEY and CDR2 SVGAGI. CDR3 size: 13 residues. These data also formed part of another study, on T cells of mothers and their children.

The sequencing sample was made of blood. This sequence was found in a boy aged 5-17 years in good health. The rearrangement links TRBV6-5 to TRBJ2-7; D is uncertain. The CDR3 bases are TGTGCCAGCAGTTACTCGGGTCCTTACGAGCAGTACTTC. The encoded protein is CASSYSGPYEQYF.